The following is a T cell receptor beta chain sequence with its context. The antigen remains undetermined. Trimming removed 0 bases from V and 8 bases from J, with 12 bases in between. Germline CDR1 reads SNHLY; CDR2 reads FYNNEI. There are 14 residues in the CDR3. The data derive from a study of a mutant IDH1 vaccine in newly diagnosed glioma. Assay: immunoSEQ multiplex PCR; the TCRdb copy retains only in-frame clones and omits some. The data hold 31,000 or so clones, with approximately 83% observed a single time. Documented time point: week 47, end of study. Mutant IDH1 20-mer peptide, at 300 ug, made up each vaccine dose, with topical imiquimod.

The sequences come from PBMCs, collected from a glioma patient whose treatment included an IDH1 peptide vaccine. The receptor was isolated from a man aged 25 to 40 with glioma. This chain connects TRBV2 to TRBJ2-3; a possible D gene is TRBD2 (5 bases). CDR3 sequence (DNA): TGTGCCAGCAGTGAAGCAAGGAGTGGAGGTACGCAGTATTTT. This codes for CASSEARSGGTQYF.